This T cell receptor (beta chain) was recovered during a study of T-cell memory formation after mild COVID-19 (dated by TCRdb to the early 2020s). At the level of the whole study: Most TCR sequence clusters were specific to one of the two donors. The cohort comprised two young, previously healthy adult volunteers, one female and one male. Longitudinal TCRalpha and TCRbeta repertoire sequencing tracked T-cell clones expanding and contracting after mild COVID-19 in two donors. Summary of the overall study and its limitations: Whether the second-wave clones peaking on day 37 were SARS-CoV-2 specific was not confirmed. Only a couple of mild cases were covered by the study, and larger cohorts that include severe cases with pre-infection samples were considered necessary. Contracting CD4+ clones turned up mainly in the CM and EM memory subsets, whereas EMRA was where CD8+ clones were enriched. Clones contracting from day 15 to 85 had balanced CD4/CD8 phenotypes, while a second wave expanding from day 15 to 37 was biased towards CD4+. Some responding clones were found in pre-infection memory, which suggests that pre-existing cross-reactive memory T cells took part in the SARS-CoV-2 response.

Ficoll-Paque density gradient centrifugation was the method used to isolate PBMCs. The V and J ends are trimmed by 0 bases and 0 bases, leaving 6 bases between them. Including the terminal cysteine and phenylalanine, the CDR3 comprises 15 residues. CDR3 DNA only is kept here, 45 bases in frame from base 1. According to the germline V gene, CDR1 reads SGHTA and CDR2 reads FQGTGA. This clonotype has more than one count but fewer than ten. No antigen is known for it. Per-base qualities were not stored, and no clone one base away is much larger. Instrument on record: Illumina NovaSeq 6000. TCRalpha and TCRbeta cDNA libraries were constructed by 5'RACE with constant-segment primers, with sample barcodes and unique molecular identifiers being introduced. Trizol reagent was used to extract RNA from every sample. The libraries were amplified in two PCR steps, and the second step added a second sample barcode and Illumina TruSeq adapters. Sequencing of the libraries was done on an Illumina NovaSeq, producing 2 x 150 bp paired-end reads. In the source study's methods: The reads were demultiplexed and collapsed into UMI-guided consensus sequences using migec v1.2.7. With mixcr v2.1.11, UMI consensuses were aligned to TRA and TRB V and J templates and assembled into clonotypes. A clonotype was counted as expanded or contracted only when both edgeR and NoisET called the clonotype significant, with the noise models trained on biological replicates. For edgeR calls, the thresholds were a false discovery rate-adjusted p below 0.01 and a log2 fold-change of 1. PCA with hierarchical clustering of max-normalized trajectories of the 1000 most abundant clonotypes was used as exploratory dynamics analysis. Each responding clone was given a CD4 or CD8 phenotype based on the CD4+ and CD8+ repertoires, which had been sequenced separately. In-frame beta chains were kept once TCRdb had trimmed the public reads at Q25 with fastp and called clones with MiXCR. When rows share a CDR3 protein, they turn into one entry using the most common DNA and genes. It is TCRdb's table, rather than the study itself, that gives the V and J calls and clone size. The sample table contains 280,000 or so distinct CDR3 sequences; only one count was recorded for about a sixth of them. Clones ranked in the top ten supply 23% of the sample.

Here the chain combines TRBV7-3 and TRBJ1-3, with no confident D gene call. Specimen: PBMCs or a T cell subset sorted from them (not recorded which). The TCR originated in a man between 18 and 35 years old who had mild COVID-19 (a few samples of this study predate the infection). The sample titles of this study are shuffled in the database, so cell type and time point are left out; the donor was told from shared clones. The encoded CDR3 is CASSLTGSSGNTIYF. The nucleotides are TGTGCCAGCAGCTTAACTGGGAGCTCTGGAAACACCATATATTTT.